The 14 T cell receptor beta chains given below trace back to one sample, sequenced in a study of T cell responses to AZD1222 COVID-19 vaccine. Only in-frame clones appear in the TCRdb table, and some are missing; sequencing was by immunoSEQ multiplex PCR. The profile shows approximately 120,000 clones, 85% of them singletons. Specimen: peripheral blood, collected 28 days after the second AZD1222 dose. These receptors all stem from an adult who received the AZD1222 COVID-19 vaccine.

This chain connects TRBV19 to TRBJ1-5; D gene ambiguous. CDR1 LNHDA and CDR2 SQIVND come from the germline V gene (reference sequence). Trimming shortened V by 3 bases and J by 6 bases, and 9 bases separated the two germline ends. CDR3 length equals 13 residues. CDR3 residues: CASSMSSLQPQHF. CDR3 bases: TGTGCCAGTAGTATGAGTTCTCTTCAGCCCCAGCATTTT.

The genes are TRBV28 and TRBJ1-5, with 9 bases lining up with TRBD1. Germline lookup yields CDR1 MDHEN and CDR2 SYDVKM. CDR3 size: 14 residues. The trim removed 5 bases at V and 9 bases at J, leaving 8 bases unmatched. Here the CDR3 reads CASSPGTGQRPQHF. CDR3 coding DNA: TGTGCCAGCAGTCCCGGGACAGGGCAACGGCCCCAGCATTTT.

The V call is TRBV4-1, the J call TRBJ1-5; D is ambiguous. With 2 bases removed from V and 6 bases from J, the gap between germline ends came to 8 bases. Germline assignment: CDR1 MGHRA and CDR2 YSYEKL. This CDR3 is built from 13 residues. As DNA, the CDR3 is TGCGCCAGCAGCCAAAACTCCGGTCAGCCCCAGCATTTT. The encoded protein is CASSQNSGQPQHF.

V is TRBV7-8 and J is TRBJ1-2; a possible D gene is TRBD1 (5 bases). Trimming pared 2 bases from V and 6 bases from J, leaving 16 bases between. Germline V gives CDR1 SGHVS, CDR2 FQNEAQ. CDR3 length: 15 residues. For the CDR3, the DNA is TGTGCCAGCAGCTTAATTGCGGAAGGGGCCAATGGCTACACCTTC. Its protein product is CASSLIAEGANGYTF.

This chain joins TRBV7-9 and TRBJ2-2; weak D call: TRBD1 (6 bases). V was clipped by 5 bases and J by 7 bases, with 14 bases between them. The CDR3 is made up of 14 amino acids. Per germline, CDR1 SEHNR and CDR2 FQNEAQ (reference sequence). CDR3 region: CASSIDQGIGELFF. The CDR3 region has the DNA TGTGCCAGCAGCATCGACCAGGGGATCGGGGAGCTGTTTTTT.

The chain links TRBV6-5 to TRBJ1-1, with D possibly TRBD1 on 6 matching bases. Germline CDR1 MNHEY, CDR2 SVGAGI. V was trimmed by 0 bases and J by 5 bases, leaving 13 bases between them. This CDR3 contains 15 residues. CDR3 bases: TGTGCCAGCAGTTACTCGATACAGGGTGGGACTGAAGCTTTCTTT. This codes for CASSYSIQGGTEAFF.

This chain links TRBV7-2 with TRBJ2-1; maybe TRBD2 (7 bases). V lost 8 bases, J lost 4 bases, and 18 bases lay in between. CDR1 and CDR2 (germline): SGHTA, FQGNSA. This CDR3 region has 15 residues. The CDR3 loop reads CASVWGGPLYNEQFF. CDR3 sequence (DNA): TGTGCCAGCGTATGGGGGGGCCCCTTATACAATGAGCAGTTCTTC.

The chain has TRBV29-1 and TRBJ2-1; 8 nucleotides agree with TRBD1. The CDR3 has 15 amino acids. J was trimmed by 0 bases and V by 7 bases; bases with no gene match: 8. Germline V gene sequence: CDR1 SQVTM, CDR2 ANQGSEA. CDR3 nucleotide sequence: TGCAGCGCCCCGACAGGGGCAAGCTCCTACAATGAGCAGTTCTTC. This translates into CSAPTGASSYNEQFF.

The rearrangement joins TRBV18 to TRBJ1-5; the D is unclear. This CDR3 is 12 amino acids long. V lost 2 bases and J lost 7, with 6 bases in between. Per germline, CDR1 KGHSH and CDR2 LQKENI. CDR3 DNA: TGTGCCAGCTCACCATCGGGCCAGCCCCAGCATTTT. Protein: CASSPSGQPQHF.

This chain uses TRBV2 with TRBJ1-1; weak D call: TRBD1 (5 bases). Germline loops: CDR1 SNHLY, CDR2 FYNNEI. The CDR3 is 16 amino acids. V was cut by 5 bases and J by 11 bases, with 27 bases left in between. CDR3 in amino acids: CASSKGQGSASREAFF. For the CDR3, the DNA is TGTGCCAGCAGTAAGGGCCAGGGTTCCGCTTCGCGAGAGGCTTTCTTT.

V and J are TRBV30 and TRBJ1-6; unclear D gene. CDR1 and CDR2 (germline): GTSNPN, SVGIG (reference sequence). Trimming removed 0 bases at V and 7 bases at J, with 13 bases between. The CDR3 sequence is 15 residues long. CDR3 sequence (DNA): TGTGCCTGGAGTGTAATGGCAGGACTAAATTCACCCCTCCACTTT. It specifies CAWSVMAGLNSPLHF.

The chain has TRBV19 and TRBJ1-2; D call uncertain. V dropped 3 bases and J dropped 1 base, with 6 bases sitting between them. The CDR3 has 13 residues. Germline V gene lookup returns CDR1 LNHDA and CDR2 SQIVND (reference sequence). For the CDR3, the DNA is TGTGCCAGTAGTATCTCCAGTAACTATGGCTACACCTTC. Translated, it gives CASSISSNYGYTF. The complete variable domain, with remaining parts taken from reference TRBV19 and TRBJ1-2, reads DGGITQSPKYLFRKEGQNVTLSCEQNLNHDAMYWYRQDPGQGLRLIYYSQIVNDFQKGDIAEGYSVSREKKESFPLTVTSAQKNPTAFYLCASSISSNYGYTFGSGTRLTVV.

The chain has TRBV6-1 and TRBJ1-6; D possibly corresponds to TRBD1 (6 bases). The CDR3 is 16 amino acids. Trimming removed 0 bases from V and 6 bases from J, with 12 bases in between. Germline assignment: CDR1 MNHNS and CDR2 SASEGT. CDR3 nucleotide sequence: TGTGCCAGCAGTGAAGCCTACAGGGCTAGTAATTCACCCCTCCACTTT. This translates into CASSEAYRASNSPLHF.

The chain is built from TRBV5-1 and TRBJ1-2; 7 bases fit TRBD1. Germline CDR1 SGHRS, CDR2 YFSETQ. The CDR3 length is 14 residues. Unmatched junction bases numbered 10, after V lost 3 bases and J lost 8 bases. The CDR3: CASSSRDRPGGYTF. The CDR3 region has the DNA TGCGCCAGCAGCTCCCGGGACAGACCTGGGGGCTACACCTTC.